This TCR beta chain was sequenced for a study of blood T cell repertoires in COVID-19. For the study at large: Samples of COVID-19 (acute and convalescent) were obtained from the United States, Italy and Spain. In each case, the material was cDNA or gDNA derived from T cells, B-cell-depleted T cells, or PBMCs.

In regard to this clone: The same CDR3 is also encoded by other DNA sequences in this sample.

The germline V and J ends were trimmed by 2 bases and 0 bases, with 12 bases remaining between them. Germline lookup yields CDR1 SGHDT and CDR2 YYEEEE. This CDR3 comprises 16 residues. Original data processing: Researchers report that nucleated cell counts were estimated from reference gene primer amplification. The table came from immunoSEQ multiplex PCR; TCRdb's copy has only in-frame clones and leaves some out. The DNA gave D and trimming, while V, J and clone size come from that table. The data contain approximately 190,000 clones, around 80% of them singletons. V and J are TRBV5-6 and TRBJ2-1; weak D call: TRBD1 (5 bases). The sequence came from a man aged 25 to 40 with active or convalescent COVID-19. The sequencing input was peripheral blood. CDR3 nucleotides: TGTGCCAGCAGCTTAGGGGCCTCGAGCTCCTACAATGAGCAGTTCTTC. As protein: CASSLGASSSYNEQFF.